These 18 T cell receptor beta chains were all obtained from the same sample, sequenced in a study of shared clonotypes between healthy human individuals. This table comes from immunoSEQ multiplex PCR, and its TCRdb copy is limited to in-frame clones, with some not included. This sample has roughly 1 million clones, with 65% to 80% found just once. Sequencing input: memory CD4+ T cells sorted from blood. Subset given: CD45RA-negative fraction. Every receptor here comes from a man aged 18 to 29 in good health.

This clone was seen a handful of times. CDR3 nucleotide sequence: TGTGCCAGCAGTTTATGGGGAGATACGCAGTATTTT. Protein product: CASSLWGDTQYF. This sequence joins TRBV28 and TRBJ2-3; no clear D gene. Germline V gene data show CDR1 as MDHEN and CDR2 as SYDVKM. V was clipped by 0 bases and J by 5 bases, with 3 bases between them. CDR3 size: 12 residues.

The chain is built from TRBV6-1 and TRBJ1-1; D gene uncertain. Germline CDR1 reads MNHNS; CDR2 reads SASEGT. Trimming took 6 bases from V and 0 from J, leaving 14 bases between them. The CDR3 loop spans 15 amino acids. Here the CDR3 reads CASRTFAAMNTEAFF. In DNA form, the CDR3 reads TGTGCCAGCAGAACATTTGCAGCCATGAACACTGAAGCTTTCTTT.

The genes are TRBV11-2 and TRBJ1-4; D unclear. V was trimmed by 6 bases and J by 8 bases, leaving 16 bases between them. This CDR3 spans 14 amino acids. CDR1 is SGHAT and CDR2 is FQNNGV in the germline V gene. CDR3 DNA sequence: TGTGCCAGCAGTCTTGAGCTCTCGGGGGAAAAACTGTTTTTT. Its protein product is CASSLELSGEKLFF. Supplemented by reference TRBV11-2 and TRBJ1-4, the full variable domain reads EAGVAQSPRYKIIEKRQSVAFWCNPISGHATLYWYQQILGQGPKLLIQFQNNGVVDDSQLPKDRFSAERLKGVDSTLKIQPAKLEDSAVYLCASSLELSGEKLFFGSGTQLSVL.

This rearrangement joins TRBV10-3 to TRBJ2-7; the D is unclear. The CDR3 has 11 amino acids. The V gene's germline CDR1 is ENHRY and CDR2 SYGVKD. The germline V and J ends were trimmed by 0 bases and 6 bases, with 3 bases remaining between them. CDR3 nucleotide sequence: TGTGCCATCAGTGAGTCGATCGAGCAGTACTTC. Translation gives CAISESIEQYF.

The chain employs TRBV18 and TRBJ2-1; 7 positions match TRBD2. V was pared by 3 bases and J by 6 bases, with 8 bases of the junction left unmatched. The CDR3 is 15 residues long. In germline, CDR1 is KGHSH, CDR2 LQKENI. For the CDR3, the DNA is TGTGCCAGCTCACCCACTAGCGAGCTAGGCAATGAGCAGTTCTTC. Translation: CASSPTSELGNEQFF.

The V call is TRBV19, the J call TRBJ1-4; possibly TRBD1 for D (5 bases). V gave up 6 bases and J gave up 5 bases, with 13 bases separating them. The CDR3 covers 14 residues. Germline V CDR1 and CDR2: LNHDA, SQIVND (reference sequence). The CDR3 DNA reads as TGTGCCAGTAGCGGTGGAGGGGCAAATGAAAAACTGTTTTTT. Amino acids: CASSGGGANEKLFF.

The chain links TRBV27 to TRBJ2-2; 7 bases map to TRBD1. The CDR3 loop spans 15 amino acids. In germline, CDR1 is MNHEY, CDR2 SMNVEV (reference sequence). V trimming: 8 bases; J trimming: 6 bases; junction bases outside the gene matches: 12. CDR3 nucleotide sequence: TGTGCCAGCGGCTGGGACAGTTTGTCTCCCGGGGAGCTGTTTTTT. It is translated as CASGWDSLSPGELFF.

This clone was counted a few times. Here the CDR3 reads CASGSQGYTEAFF. The CDR3 coding sequence is TGTGCCAGTGGATCACAGGGCTACACTGAAGCTTTCTTT. V usage is TRBV19 and J usage is TRBJ1-1; D may be TRBD1 (6 bases). CDR1 and CDR2 from the germline V gene are LNHDA and SQIVND (reference sequence). Deletions cut 8 bases from V and 3 bases from J, with 13 bases between. The CDR3 covers 13 residues.

CDR3 sequence (DNA): TGTGCCAGCAGTTTAGGGCAGGGGAGAGGCTACACCTTC. It encodes CASSLGQGRGYTF. The chain couples TRBV28 to TRBJ1-2; D may be TRBD1 (6 bases). Germline V CDR1 and CDR2: MDHEN, SYDVKM. The CDR3 has 13 residues. The germline V and J ends were trimmed by 2 bases and 8 bases, with 12 bases remaining between them.

The genes are TRBV5-4 and TRBJ1-1; tentatively, D is TRBD1 (6 bases). The CDR3 totals 14 residues. V dropped 1 base and J dropped 7 bases, with 14 bases sitting between them. The V gene's germline CDR1 is SGHNT and CDR2 YYREEE (reference sequence). Here the CDR3 DNA reads TGTGCCAGCAGCTTGTTTGGGGGGCAGATTGAAGCTTTCTTT. Translation gives CASSLFGGQIEAFF. Using reference TRBV5-4 and TRBJ1-1 for the parts outside the CDR3, the full variable domain is ETGVTQSPTHLIKTRGQQVTLRCSSQSGHNTVSWYQQALGQGPQFIFQYYREEENGRGNFPPRFSGLQFPNYSSELNVNALELDDSALYLCASSLFGGQIEAFFGQGTRLTVV.

CDR3 bases: TGCGCCAGCAGCTTCGGCTCGAACTATGGCTACACCTTC. Its protein is CASSFGSNYGYTF. The chain combines TRBV5-1 with TRBJ1-2; D not certain. The CDR3 has 13 residues. Trimming took off 2 bases at V and 2 bases at J, with 7 bases between the two ends. Germline CDR1 is SGHRS and CDR2 is YFSETQ.

DNA for the CDR3: TGTGCCAGCAGGGACGGACAGGGACTCAACTATGGCTACACCTTC. Its protein product is CASRDGQGLNYGYTF. The V call is TRBV25-1, the J call TRBJ1-2, with 8 bases fitting TRBD1. The germline CDR1 and CDR2 sequences are MGHDK and SYGVNS. V was clipped by 6 bases and J by 2 bases; unmatched bases: 8. The CDR3 is 15 amino acids.

The CDR3 sequence: CTPSGGSSPDTQYF. Here the CDR3 DNA reads TGCACCCCCTCAGGCGGGAGTTCTCCAGATACGCAGTATTTT. The rearrangement uses TRBV1 and TRBJ2-3; TRBD2 reflects the table's D call only, with no check against the DNA. TRBV1 is recorded as a pseudogene. The CDR3 is made up of 14 amino acids.

This chain joins TRBV30 and TRBJ2-6; D possibly matches TRBD1 or TRBD2 (5 bases each). Trimming shortened V by 2 bases and J by 0 bases, and 11 bases separated the two germline ends. The CDR3 runs to 16 residues. CDR1 and CDR2 (germline): GTSNPN, SVGIG (reference sequence). This chain's CDR3 is CAWSWGIISGANVLTF. CDR3 nucleotide sequence: TGTGCCTGGAGTTGGGGGATTATCTCTGGGGCCAACGTCCTGACTTTC.

J is TRBJ1-6 and V is TRBV5-3; D not resolved. TRBV5-3 is annotated as an ORF whose role is uncertain. V lost 4 bases and J 0 bases, leaving 11 bases between the germline ends. CDR3 length: 16 residues. The CDR3 nucleotides read TGTGCCAGAAGCCGGGCGATAAGCTCCTATAATTCACCCCTCCACTTT. It encodes CARSRAISSYNSPLHF.

This clone was counted only a few times. V is TRBV18 and J is TRBJ2-7; tentative D call: TRBD1 (5 bases). From germline, CDR1 is KGHSH and CDR2 LQKENI. The CDR3 is 12 residues long. Trimming removed 6 bases from V and 6 bases from J, with 12 bases in between. CDR3 sequence reads: CASSPRGSEQYF. CDR3 coding DNA: TGTGCCAGCTCCCCAAGGGGATCCGAGCAGTACTTC. The full variable domain, completed using reference TRBV18 and TRBJ2-7, is NAGVMQNPRHLVRRRGQEARLRCSPMKGHSHVYWYRQLPEEGLKFMVYLQKENIIDESGMPKERFSAEFPKEGPSILRIQQVVRGDSAAYFCASSPRGSEQYFGPGTRLTVT.

The chain is built from TRBV27 and TRBJ2-1; 11 bases agree with TRBD2. Per the germline V gene, CDR1 is MNHEY and CDR2 is SMNVEV (reference sequence). J was trimmed by 4 bases and V by 4 bases; bases with no gene match: 6. The CDR3 length is 16 residues. Written as DNA, the CDR3 is TGTGCCAGCAGTTACCCAGGGACTAGCGGTTACAATGAGCAGTTCTTC. Protein: CASSYPGTSGYNEQFF.

The chain links TRBV19 to TRBJ2-2; D is unresolved. CDR1 and CDR2 (germline): LNHDA, SQIVND (reference sequence). V was cut by 1 base and J by 6 bases, with 6 bases left in between. The CDR3 extends over 13 amino acids. The CDR3 DNA follows: TGTGCCAGTAGTATAGTTGGACCCGGGGAGCTGTTTTTT. Residues: CASSIVGPGELFF.